This record looks at one TCR beta chain sequence and its context. Antigen unknown. Using immunoSEQ multiplex PCR, the repertoire was profiled, and TCRdb retains in-frame clones only, with some absent. The sample carries tens of thousands of clones, approximately 88% recorded once. This specimen belongs to a study of OX40 agonist ivuxolimab in advanced cancers. The CDR3 sequence is 14 residues long. Germline CDR1 and CDR2: SGHTS and YDEGEE. Trimming removed 0 bases at V and 3 bases at J, with 10 bases between. Study results and caveats: Normalized expansion of T-cell clones was also low for some nonresponders. Among expanded peripheral T cells, antigen specificity went undetermined.

This specimen consisted of CD4+ or CD8+ T cells sorted from blood, obtained in a trial of the OX40 agonist ivuxolimab. This chain connects TRBV5-8 to TRBJ2-7, with D perhaps matching TRBD2 (5 bases). The clonotype was recovered from an adult with an advanced solid tumor such as melanoma, head and neck, liver or kidney cancer. The CDR3 reads CASSLVEGFYEQYF. The DNA for the CDR3 is TGTGCCAGCAGCTTGGTCGAGGGATTCTACGAGCAGTACTTC.